Following are 2 T cell receptor beta chains from one sample sequenced in a study of T cell responses to AZD1222 COVID-19 vaccine (dated by TCRdb to the early 2020s). The label giving this sample's time point can be read as: baseline before first vaccination. The protocol used for the library was the immunoSEQ multiplex PCR assay. Imported from immuneACCESS, the table was reduced by TCRdb to in-frame sequences with V and J called. These copies leave out some clones; in studies compared against another copy, an unresolved V gene accounts for under half, and the cause of the remainder is not known. The sample table contains about 120,000 clones; only one count was recorded for around 90% of them. Approximately 5.1% of the sample comes from the top ten. Sequenced material: peripheral blood, taken on day 0 of AZD1222 vaccination. All receptors derive from an adult in good health.

This chain links TRBV5-1 with TRBJ1-4; 7 positions match TRBD1. The J segment lost 1 base and the V segment lost 4 bases, leaving 4 bases of the junction unmatched. The CDR3 loop spans 15 amino acids. Germline loops: CDR1 SGHRS, CDR2 YFSETQ. The CDR3 nucleotides read TGCGCCAGCAGCAAGACAGGGCTAACTAATGAAAAACTGTTTTTT. Protein sequence: CASSKTGLTNEKLFF.

The chain joins TRBV10-3 to TRBJ2-7, with 8 bases aligning to TRBD1. J was trimmed by 5 bases and V by 4 bases; bases with no gene match: 10. Germline CDR1 and CDR2: ENHRY and SYGVKD. The CDR3 has 15 amino acids. The CDR3, as DNA: TGTGCCATCAGTGGGGACCAGGGGGCGGGCGACGAGCAGTACTTC. Its translation is CAISGDQGAGDEQYF.